This T cell receptor (beta chain) was sequenced during a study of blood T cell repertoires in COVID-19. Study information: Nucleic acid was either cDNA or gDNA, and it came from T cells, B-cell-depleted T cells, or PBMCs.

This clone was observed once. TCRdb's copy holds only in-frame clones and misses some; the assay was immunoSEQ multiplex PCR. The sample holds approximately 350,000 clones, 90% to 95% seen once. V shed 0 bases and J shed 10 bases, with 18 bases lying between them. The CDR3 is made up of 16 amino acids. The V call is TRBV23-1, the J call TRBJ1-4; D is uncertain. TRBV23-1 is an open reading frame, and its role is uncertain. This receptor was identified in a woman between 18 and 30 years old who had recovered from COVID-19. Input material: peripheral blood. The CDR3 spells CASSQSRRAQTRKLFF. In nucleotides, the CDR3 is TGCGCCAGCAGTCAATCGCGACGGGCCCAGACTAGAAAACTGTTTTTT.